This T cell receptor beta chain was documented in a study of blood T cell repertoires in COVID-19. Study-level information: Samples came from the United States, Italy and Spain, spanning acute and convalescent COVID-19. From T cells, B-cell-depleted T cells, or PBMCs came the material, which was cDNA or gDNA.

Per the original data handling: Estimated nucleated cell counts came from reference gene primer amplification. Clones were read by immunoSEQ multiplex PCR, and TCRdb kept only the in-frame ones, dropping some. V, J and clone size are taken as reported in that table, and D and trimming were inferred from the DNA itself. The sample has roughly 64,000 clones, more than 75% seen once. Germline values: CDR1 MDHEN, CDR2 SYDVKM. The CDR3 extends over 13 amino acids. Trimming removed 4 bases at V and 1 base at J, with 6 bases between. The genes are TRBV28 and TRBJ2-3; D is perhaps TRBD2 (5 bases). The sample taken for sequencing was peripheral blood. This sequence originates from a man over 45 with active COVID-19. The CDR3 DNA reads TGTGCCAGCAGTTCCGGGGGCACAGATACGCAGTATTTT. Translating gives CASSSGGTDTQYF.